Listed below are T cell receptor beta chains from one sample, sequenced in a study of blood T cells in healthy people across ages. In TCRdb, the 5' RACE reads were re-called with MiXCR into one record per CDR3 protein. In the table there are 580,000 or so distinct CDR3 sequences, roughly 48% of which are singletons. Sequenced: blood. These receptors all stem from a man older than 75 in good health. The CDR3 runs from the conserved cysteine through the conserved F or W. The D gene is left open where the match is weak. Size is stated for part of the rows, as once, few or many counts, or as a class when the clone is expanded.

v_gene	abundance	d_gene	j_gene	CDR3nt	CDR3aa
TRBV7-2	few	TRBD2	TRBJ2-3	TGTGCCAGCAGCGTAGCGGGAGGGCCCGGCACAGATACGCAGTATTTT	CASSVAGGPGTDTQYF
TRBV20-1	.	TRBD2	TRBJ2-1	TGCAGTGCTAGAGATCCCACTAGCGGGACCTCCTACAATGAGCAGTTCTTC	CSARDPTSGTSYNEQFF
TRBV9	.	.	TRBJ1-1	TGTGCCAGCAGCGCTCTGGGGACCCAATTGGACACTGAAGCTTTCTTT	CASSALGTQLDTEAFF
TRBV14	.	.	TRBJ1-1	TGTGTCAGCAGCCAAACGGCGAGAGAGGCCACTGAAGCTTTCTTT	CVSSQTAREATEAFF
TRBV5-1	.	TRBD1	TRBJ1-5	TGCGCCAGCAGCAAGGGACAGGGCACGAACTATAGCAATCAGCCCCAGCATTTT	CASSKGQGTNYSNQPQHF
TRBV28	.	.	TRBJ2-7	TGTGCCAGCAGTCTCCCCGTGGCAGGGCAATACGAGCAGTACTTC	CASSLPVAGQYEQYF
TRBV3-1	.	.	TRBJ1-5	TGTGCCAGCAGCCAAGGACCTCACAGTGCTGCTCAGCCCCAGCATTTT	CASSQGPHSAAQPQHF
TRBV7-3	.	TRBD1	TRBJ1-1	TGTGCCAGCAGCCAACAGGGGGAAGCTTTCTTT	CASSQQGEAFF
TRBV29-1	few	TRBD2	TRBJ2-3	TGCAGCCTAAAGGGACTAGCGGGGGGTAACACAGATACGCAGTATTTT	CSLKGLAGGNTDTQYF
TRBV27	.	.	TRBJ1-1	TGTGCCAGCAGTCCGTACGCGAGTGGCACTGAAGCTTTCTTT	CASSPYASGTEAFF
TRBV7-2	few	.	TRBJ1-5	TGTGCCAGCAGCTTAAGGGGACGGGGCCAGCCCCAGCATTTT	CASSLRGRGQPQHF
TRBV6-6	.	.	TRBJ1-1	TGCGCCAGCGGTTATGGTGGCAGCACCTACCTGAACACTGAAGCTTTCTTT	CASGYGGSTYLNTEAFF
TRBV4-3	.	.	TRBJ2-6	TGCGCCAGCAGCCAAGATTTCGGCGGGGCCAACGTCCTGACTTTC	CASSQDFGGANVLTF
TRBV6-5	.	TRBD2	TRBJ2-1	TGTGCCAGCAGTTACCTGGCTAGCGGGAGATTGAATGAGCAGTTCTTC	CASSYLASGRLNEQFF
TRBV20-1	.	TRBD2	TRBJ2-1	TGCAGTGCCAGGCCGCTAGCGGGGGGGCGAAATGAGCAGTTCTTC	CSARPLAGGRNEQFF
TRBV7-9	.	TRBD2	TRBJ2-1	TGTGCCAGCAGCTTCCTCGGGGGGTACAATGAGCAGTTCTTC	CASSFLGGYNEQFF
TRBV12-3/TRBV12-4	.	.	TRBJ2-1	TGTGCCAGCACCAGAATCGGCAGGAACTTTCACAATGAGCAGTTCTTC	CASTRIGRNFHNEQFF
TRBV4-3	.	.	TRBJ2-1	TGCGCCAGCAGCCAAGAGTCGTCACAGGTTAAGAATGAGCAGTTCTTC	CASSQESSQVKNEQFF
TRBV7-6	.	TRBD2	TRBJ2-1	TGTGCCAGCAGCCTTAGCGGGAGTCCGGCAATTGAGCAGTTCTTC	CASSLSGSPAIEQFF
TRBV7-2	.	TRBD2	TRBJ2-5	TGTGCCAGCAGCCCAGCGGGGGCAGAGACCCAGTACTTC	CASSPAGAETQYF
TRBV12-3/TRBV12-4	few	.	TRBJ2-5	TGTGCCAGCAGAGGCCCCGGGACCCCGGGAGCGCAGACCCAGTACTTC	CASRGPGTPGAQTQYF
TRBV20-1	.	.	TRBJ1-1	TGCAGTGCTAGGGGGGTTGCTGGGGCTTTCTTT	CSARGVAGAFF
TRBV12-3/TRBV12-4	few	TRBD2	TRBJ2-5	TGTGCCAGCAGTTTTGCAGCGGGGGGAGTCCAAGAGACCCAGTACTTC	CASSFAAGGVQETQYF
TRBV4-3	.	TRBD1	TRBJ1-2	TGCGCCAGCAGTTCTAGTTACGACAGGGGGCTTCTTGGCTACACCTTC	CASSSSYDRGLLGYTF
TRBV19	.	.	TRBJ2-7	TGTGCCAGTAGTATCGGCCCAGGGCCCTACGAGCAGTACTTC	CASSIGPGPYEQYF
TRBV14	few	.	TRBJ2-1	TGTGCCAGCAGCCCGACCCGGAATGAGCAGTTCTTC	CASSPTRNEQFF
TRBV5-1	.	TRBD1	TRBJ1-1	TGCGCCAGCAGCTCCAGGGGGTCCGGCGCTGAAGCTTTCTTT	CASSSRGSGAEAFF
TRBV6-1	.	TRBD1	TRBJ2-1	TGTGCCAGCAGCCTGGAAAGACAGGGTCGTGAGCAGTTCTTC	CASSLERQGREQFF
TRBV20-1	.	.	TRBJ2-7	TGCAGTGCTCGCCCCGGGGCCGCATCCTACGAGCAGTACTTC	CSARPGAASYEQYF